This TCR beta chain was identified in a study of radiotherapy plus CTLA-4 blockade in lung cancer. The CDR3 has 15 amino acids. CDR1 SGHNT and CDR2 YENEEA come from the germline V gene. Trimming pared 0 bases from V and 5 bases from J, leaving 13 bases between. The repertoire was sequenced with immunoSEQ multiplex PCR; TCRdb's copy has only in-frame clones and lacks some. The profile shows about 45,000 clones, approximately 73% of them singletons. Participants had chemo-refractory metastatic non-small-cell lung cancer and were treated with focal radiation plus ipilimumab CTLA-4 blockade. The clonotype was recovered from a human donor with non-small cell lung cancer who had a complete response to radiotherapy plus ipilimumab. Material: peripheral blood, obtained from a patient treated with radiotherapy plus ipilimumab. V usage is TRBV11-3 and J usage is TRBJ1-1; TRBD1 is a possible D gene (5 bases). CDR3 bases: TGTGCCAGCAGCTTAGATGGCCAGGGTGATACTGAAGCTTTCTTT. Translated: CASSLDGQGDTEAFF.